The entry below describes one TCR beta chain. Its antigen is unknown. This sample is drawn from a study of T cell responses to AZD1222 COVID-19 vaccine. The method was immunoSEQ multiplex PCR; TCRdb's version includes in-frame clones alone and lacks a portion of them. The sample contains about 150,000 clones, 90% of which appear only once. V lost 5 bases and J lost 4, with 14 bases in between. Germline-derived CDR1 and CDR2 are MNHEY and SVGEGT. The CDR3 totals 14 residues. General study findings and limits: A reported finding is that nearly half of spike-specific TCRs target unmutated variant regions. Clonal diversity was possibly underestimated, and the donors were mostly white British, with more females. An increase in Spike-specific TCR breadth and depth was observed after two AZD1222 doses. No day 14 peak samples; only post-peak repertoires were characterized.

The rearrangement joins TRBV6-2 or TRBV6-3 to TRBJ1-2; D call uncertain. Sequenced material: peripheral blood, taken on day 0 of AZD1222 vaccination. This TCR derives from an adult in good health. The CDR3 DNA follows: TGTGCCAGCAGTCAATTCGACAACCTCTATGGCTACACCTTC. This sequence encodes CASSQFDNLYGYTF.